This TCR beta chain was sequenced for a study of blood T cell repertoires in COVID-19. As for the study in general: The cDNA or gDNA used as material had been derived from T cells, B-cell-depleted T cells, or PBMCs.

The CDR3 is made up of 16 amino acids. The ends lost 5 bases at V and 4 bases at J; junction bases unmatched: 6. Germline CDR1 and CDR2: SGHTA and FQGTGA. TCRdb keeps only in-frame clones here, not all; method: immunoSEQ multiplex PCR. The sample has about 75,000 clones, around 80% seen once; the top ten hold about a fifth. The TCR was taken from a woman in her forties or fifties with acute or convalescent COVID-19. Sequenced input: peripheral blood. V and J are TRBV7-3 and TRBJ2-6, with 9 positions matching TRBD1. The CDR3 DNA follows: TGTGCCAGCAGCCCACAGGGGGCAACAGGGGCCAACGTCCTGACTTTC. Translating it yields CASSPQGATGANVLTF.